The clone carrying this TCR beta chain was recorded at least ten times. Preparing the TCRbeta library involved the use of unique molecular identifiers. TCRdb re-analysed the PCR reads in MiXCR, keeping a single row per CDR3 protein. Of 200,000 to 250,000 distinct CDR3 sequences in the sample, around 9.9% are singletons; the top ten hold about 28%. These data come from a study of T-cell reconstitution after alpha-beta-depleted transplantation in children. From germline, CDR1 is DFQATT and CDR2 SNEGSKA (reference sequence). Trimming at V came to 6 bases and at J to 8 bases, leaving 14 bases not matched to a gene. The CDR3 runs to 14 residues.

The specimen was PBMCs, collected before TCRalphabeta/CD19-depleted stem cell transplant. The chain links TRBV20-1 to TRBJ1-2; TRBD1 agrees at 8 bases. This sequence originates from a child younger than two with acute myeloid leukemia, due to receive a stem cell transplant. The CDR3 region is CSAVASTGVEGYTF. The CDR3 region has the DNA TGCAGTGCCGTCGCTTCGACAGGGGTTGAAGGCTACACCTTC.